A selection of T cell receptor beta chains follows, all from one sample in a study of blood T cell repertoires in COVID-19. The protocol was immunoSEQ multiplex PCR, while the TCRdb copy is restricted to in-frame clones and leaves out a portion. The table has fewer than 200,000 clones, about 88% seen once. Specimen: peripheral blood. Every receptor here comes from a middle-aged man with active or convalescent COVID-19. Each CDR3 is given with its conserved first and last residue. The order of the fields is clone size, V gene, J gene, D gene, CDR3 protein, CDR3 DNA. The D gene is left open where the match is weak. Rows may omit the clone size; those that give it use once, few, many or a size class.

abundance: NA
v_gene: TRBV6-1
j_gene: TRBJ1-2
d_gene: NA
CDR3aa: CASSEVPGYGYTF
CDR3nt: TGTGCCAGCAGTGAAGTACCAGGCTATGGCTACACCTTC

abundance: NA
v_gene: TRBV5-1
j_gene: TRBJ2-1
d_gene: TRBD2
CDR3aa: CASSYSGGVPYNEQFF
CDR3nt: TGCGCCAGCAGTTATAGCGGGGGGGTACCCTACAATGAGCAGTTCTTC

abundance: NA
v_gene: TRBV27
j_gene: TRBJ2-1
d_gene: TRBD2
CDR3aa: CASSSPRGLAAYNEQFF
CDR3nt: TGTGCCAGCAGTTCCCCTAGGGGACTAGCGGCCTACAATGAGCAGTTCTTC

abundance: NA
v_gene: TRBV6-5
j_gene: TRBJ1-1
d_gene: NA
CDR3aa: CASSYPSHTNTEAFF
CDR3nt: TGTGCCAGCAGTTACCCGTCTCACACAAACACTGAAGCTTTCTTT

abundance: NA
v_gene: TRBV19
j_gene: TRBJ1-6
d_gene: TRBD1
CDR3aa: CASADRGHSPLHF
CDR3nt: TGTGCCAGCGCGGACAGGGGGCATTCACCCCTCCACTTT

abundance: NA
v_gene: TRBV7-3
j_gene: TRBJ2-3
d_gene: TRBD1
CDR3aa: CASSPGQGSDTQYF
CDR3nt: TGTGCCAGCAGCCCTGGACAGGGATCCGATACGCAGTATTTT

abundance: NA
v_gene: TRBV10-3
j_gene: TRBJ1-5
d_gene: NA
CDR3aa: CASNQGGVGQPQHF
CDR3nt: TGTGCCTCTAACCAGGGAGGGGTCGGACAGCCCCAGCATTTT

abundance: NA
v_gene: TRBV5-1
j_gene: TRBJ2-1
d_gene: TRBD2
CDR3aa: CASSPGLAASYNEQFF
CDR3nt: TGCGCCAGCAGCCCGGGACTAGCGGCGTCCTACAATGAGCAGTTCTTC

abundance: NA
v_gene: TRBV7-2
j_gene: TRBJ1-5
d_gene: NA
CDR3aa: CASSLTRVRNQPQHF
CDR3nt: TGTGCCAGCAGCTTGACGAGGGTTAGGAATCAGCCCCAGCATTTT

abundance: few
v_gene: TRBV10-3
j_gene: TRBJ1-1
d_gene: NA
CDR3aa: CAISESAANTEAFF
CDR3nt: TGTGCCATCAGTGAGTCGGCGGCGAACACTGAAGCTTTCTTT

abundance: NA
v_gene: TRBV24-1
j_gene: TRBJ1-2
d_gene: TRBD1
CDR3aa: CATSDRGQLYGYTF
CDR3nt: TGTGCCACCAGTGACCGGGGACAGCTCTATGGCTACACCTTC

abundance: NA
v_gene: TRBV7-2
j_gene: TRBJ2-1
d_gene: TRBD1
CDR3aa: CASSFSGGLNEQFF
CDR3nt: TGTGCCAGCAGCTTTTCAGGGGGATTAAATGAGCAGTTCTTC

abundance: once
v_gene: TRBV6-5
j_gene: TRBJ2-7
d_gene: NA
CDR3aa: CASSARGDGEQYF
CDR3nt: TGTGCCAGCAGCGCCCGGGGTGATGGCGAGCAGTACTTC

abundance: NA
v_gene: TRBV28
j_gene: TRBJ2-1
d_gene: TRBD1
CDR3aa: CASSLGTGLVNEQFF
CDR3nt: TGTGCCAGCAGTTTGGGGACAGGCCTCGTCAATGAGCAGTTCTTC

abundance: NA
v_gene: TRBV28
j_gene: TRBJ1-2
d_gene: TRBD1
CDR3aa: CASRPPHRGQDGYTF
CDR3nt: TGTGCCAGCAGGCCACCTCACAGGGGGCAGGATGGCTACACCTTC

abundance: NA
v_gene: TRBV6-5
j_gene: TRBJ2-7
d_gene: NA
CDR3aa: CASSYGREQYF
CDR3nt: TGTGCCAGCAGTTACGGGAGGGAGCAGTACTTC

abundance: NA
v_gene: TRBV19
j_gene: TRBJ2-3
d_gene: TRBD2
CDR3aa: CASSRTGTSGGPTDTQYF
CDR3nt: TGTGCCAGTAGTAGAACCGGGACTAGCGGGGGCCCCACAGATACGCAGTATTTT

abundance: NA
v_gene: TRBV4-3
j_gene: TRBJ2-7
d_gene: NA
CDR3aa: CASSQGLPEDEQYF
CDR3nt: TGCGCCAGCAGCCAAGGACTCCCCGAAGACGAGCAGTACTTC

abundance: NA
v_gene: TRBV5-1
j_gene: TRBJ2-3
d_gene: NA
CDR3aa: CASSLGSHKATDTQYF
CDR3nt: TGCGCCAGCAGCCTGGGTTCGCATAAAGCGACAGATACGCAGTATTTT

abundance: NA
v_gene: TRBV6-2/TRBV6-3
j_gene: TRBJ2-3
d_gene: NA
CDR3aa: CASSLPPGLTQYF
CDR3nt: TGTGCCAGCAGTTTGCCGCCCGGACTGACGCAGTATTTT

abundance: NA
v_gene: TRBV5-5
j_gene: TRBJ1-1
d_gene: NA
CDR3aa: CASSRGNTEAFF
CDR3nt: TGTGCCAGCAGCAGGGGGAACACTGAAGCTTTCTTT

abundance: NA
v_gene: TRBV24-1
j_gene: TRBJ2-2
d_gene: NA
CDR3aa: CATSDRSTRNTGELFF
CDR3nt: TGTGCCACCAGTGACCGAAGTACACGGAACACCGGGGAGCTGTTTTTT

abundance: NA
v_gene: TRBV27
j_gene: TRBJ2-7
d_gene: TRBD1
CDR3aa: CASRETGSYEQYF
CDR3nt: TGTGCCAGCAGGGAGACAGGGTCCTACGAGCAGTACTTC

abundance: NA
v_gene: TRBV5-1
j_gene: TRBJ1-2
d_gene: NA
CDR3aa: CASSLVLGAHYGYTF
CDR3nt: TGCGCCAGCAGCTTGGTTCTAGGGGCCCACTATGGCTACACCTTC

abundance: NA
v_gene: TRBV7-9
j_gene: TRBJ1-5
d_gene: TRBD1
CDR3aa: CASSSDRGHVFNQPQHF
CDR3nt: TGTGCCAGCAGCTCGGACAGGGGGCATGTGTTTAATCAGCCCCAGCATTTT

abundance: NA
v_gene: TRBV28
j_gene: TRBJ1-2
d_gene: TRBD1
CDR3aa: CASRRPNQGAHGYTF
CDR3nt: TGTGCCAGCAGGAGGCCAAACCAGGGGGCGCATGGTTACACCTTC

abundance: NA
v_gene: TRBV7-3
j_gene: TRBJ2-3
d_gene: TRBD1
CDR3aa: CASSSLDRGVGDTQYF
CDR3nt: TGTGCCAGCAGCTCCCTTGACAGGGGGGTTGGAGATACGCAGTATTTT